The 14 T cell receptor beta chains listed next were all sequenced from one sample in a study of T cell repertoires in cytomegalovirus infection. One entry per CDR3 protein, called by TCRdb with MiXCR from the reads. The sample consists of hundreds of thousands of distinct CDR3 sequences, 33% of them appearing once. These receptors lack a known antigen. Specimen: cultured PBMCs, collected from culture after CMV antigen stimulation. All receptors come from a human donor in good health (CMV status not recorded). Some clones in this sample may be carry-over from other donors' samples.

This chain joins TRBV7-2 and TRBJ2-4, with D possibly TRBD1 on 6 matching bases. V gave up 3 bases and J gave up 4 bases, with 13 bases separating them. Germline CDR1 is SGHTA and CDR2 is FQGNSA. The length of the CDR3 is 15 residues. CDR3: CASSFYFTGKNIQYF. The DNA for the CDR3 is TGTGCCAGCAGCTTTTACTTCACAGGGAAAAACATTCAGTACTTC.

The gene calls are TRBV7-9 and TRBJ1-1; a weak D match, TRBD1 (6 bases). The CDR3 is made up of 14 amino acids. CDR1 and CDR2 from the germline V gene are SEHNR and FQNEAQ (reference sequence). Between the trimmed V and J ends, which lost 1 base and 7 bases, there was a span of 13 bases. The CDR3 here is CASSLGGGANEAFF. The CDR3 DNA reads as TGTGCCAGCAGCTTAGGAGGGGGGGCTAATGAAGCTTTCTTT.

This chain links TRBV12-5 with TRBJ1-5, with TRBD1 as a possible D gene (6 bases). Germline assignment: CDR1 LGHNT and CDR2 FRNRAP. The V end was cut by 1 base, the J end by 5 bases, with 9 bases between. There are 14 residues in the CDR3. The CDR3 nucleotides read TGTGCTAGTGGTTTGGGGACAGAGGATCAGCCCCAGCATTTT. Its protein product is CASGLGTEDQPQHF.

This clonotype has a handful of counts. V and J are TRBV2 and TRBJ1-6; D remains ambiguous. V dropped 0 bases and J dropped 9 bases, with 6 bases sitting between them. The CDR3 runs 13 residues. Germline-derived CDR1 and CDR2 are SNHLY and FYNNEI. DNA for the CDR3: TGTGCCAGCAGTGAAGCGCTAACTTCACCCCTCCACTTT. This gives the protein CASSEALTSPLHF.

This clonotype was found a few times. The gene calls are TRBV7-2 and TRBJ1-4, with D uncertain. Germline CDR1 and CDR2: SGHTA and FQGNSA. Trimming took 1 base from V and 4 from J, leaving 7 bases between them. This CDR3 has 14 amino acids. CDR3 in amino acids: CASSLGGINEKLFF. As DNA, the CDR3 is TGTGCCAGCAGCTTAGGAGGAATTAATGAAAAACTGTTTTTT.

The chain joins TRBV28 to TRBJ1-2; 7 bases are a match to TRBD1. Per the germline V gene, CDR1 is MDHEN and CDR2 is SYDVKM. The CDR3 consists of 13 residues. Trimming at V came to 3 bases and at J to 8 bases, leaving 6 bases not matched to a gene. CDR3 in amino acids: CASSLDRFFGYTF. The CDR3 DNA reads TGTGCCAGCAGTTTGGACAGGTTTTTCGGCTACACCTTC.

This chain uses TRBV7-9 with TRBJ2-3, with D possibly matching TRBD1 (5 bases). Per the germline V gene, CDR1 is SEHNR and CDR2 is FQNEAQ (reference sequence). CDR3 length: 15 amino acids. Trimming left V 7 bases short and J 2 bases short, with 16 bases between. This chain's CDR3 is CASTSTEGVTDTQYF. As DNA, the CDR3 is TGTGCCAGCACCTCCACGGAAGGGGTCACAGATACGCAGTATTTT. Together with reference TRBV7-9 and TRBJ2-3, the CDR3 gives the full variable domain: DTGVSQNPRHKITKRGQNVTFRCDPISEHNRLYWYRQTLGQGPEFLTYFQNEAQLEKSRLLSDRFSAERPKGSFSTLEIQRTEQGDSAMYLCASTSTEGVTDTQYFGPGTRLTVL.

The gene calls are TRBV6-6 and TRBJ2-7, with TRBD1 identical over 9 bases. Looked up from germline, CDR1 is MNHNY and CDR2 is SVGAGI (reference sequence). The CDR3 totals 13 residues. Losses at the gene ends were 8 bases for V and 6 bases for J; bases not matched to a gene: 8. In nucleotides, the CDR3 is TGTGCCAGCGTTCCGAGGACAGGGGTCGAGCAGTACTTC. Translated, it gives CASVPRTGVEQYF.

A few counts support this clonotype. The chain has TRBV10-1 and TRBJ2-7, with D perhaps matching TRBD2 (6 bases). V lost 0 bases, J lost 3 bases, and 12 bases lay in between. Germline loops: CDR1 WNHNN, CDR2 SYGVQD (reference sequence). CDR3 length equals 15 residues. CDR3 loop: CASSESVEGSYEQYF. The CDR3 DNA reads TGCGCCAGCAGTGAGTCGGTGGAGGGAAGCTACGAGCAGTACTTC.

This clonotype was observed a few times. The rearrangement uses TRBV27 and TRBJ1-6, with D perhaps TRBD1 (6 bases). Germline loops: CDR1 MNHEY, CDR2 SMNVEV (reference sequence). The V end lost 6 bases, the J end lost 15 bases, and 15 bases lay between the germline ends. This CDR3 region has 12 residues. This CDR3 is CASSLRGEGLHF. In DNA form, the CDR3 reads TGTGCCAGCAGCCTGAGGGGGGAGGGCCTCCACTTT.

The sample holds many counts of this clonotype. CDR3 sequence (DNA): TGTGCCAGCAGCTTAGTAGCGGGAGGGGGGTCCTACGAGCAGTACTTC. It encodes CASSLVAGGGSYEQYF. The genes are TRBV7-2 and TRBJ2-7; 11 bases agree with TRBD2. The length of the CDR3 is 16 residues. Germline trimming cut 1 base from V and 1 base from J; bases unmatched to any gene: 3. Germline V gene lookup returns CDR1 SGHTA and CDR2 FQGNSA.

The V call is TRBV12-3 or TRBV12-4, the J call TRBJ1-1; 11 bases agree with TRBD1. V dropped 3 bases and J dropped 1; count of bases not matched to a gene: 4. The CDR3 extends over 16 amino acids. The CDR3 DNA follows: TGTGCCAGCAGTTTTTGGACAGGGGGCTCGAACACTGAAGCTTTCTTT. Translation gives CASSFWTGGSNTEAFF.

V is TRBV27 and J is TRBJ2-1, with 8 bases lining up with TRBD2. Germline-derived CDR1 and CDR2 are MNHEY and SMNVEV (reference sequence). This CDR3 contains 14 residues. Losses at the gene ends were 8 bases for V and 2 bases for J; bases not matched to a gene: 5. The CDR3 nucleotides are TGTGCCAGCGGTCAGGGACTAGCCTACAATGAGCAGTTCTTC. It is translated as CASGQGLAYNEQFF.

The CDR3 DNA reads TGTGCCAGCAGTGAGTTAGTCTCCTACGAGCAGTACTTC. Translation gives CASSELVSYEQYF. The rearrangement joins TRBV6-1 to TRBJ2-7; D remains ambiguous. This CDR3 region has 13 residues. CDR1 is MNHNS and CDR2 is SASEGT in the germline V gene. V dropped 3 bases and J dropped 0 bases, with 6 bases sitting between them.